This T cell receptor beta chain is drawn from a study of blood T cell repertoires in COVID-19. Background on the study: Sites across the United States, Italy and Spain contributed samples from acute and convalescent COVID-19. Sources were T cells, B-cell-depleted T cells, or PBMCs; the material itself was cDNA or gDNA.

This clone was detected once. V dropped 5 bases and J dropped 2; count of bases not matched to a gene: 6. Germline V gene lookup returns CDR1 MNHEY and CDR2 SVGAGI. The CDR3 loop spans 14 amino acids. Under the authors' procedure: Amplification with reference gene primers provided the estimates of nucleated cell counts. Using immunoSEQ multiplex PCR, the repertoire was profiled, and TCRdb retains in-frame clones only, with some absent. V and J calls and clone size are given by that table; D and trimming were obtained from the DNA. This table has around 80,000 clones, 65% to 90% appearing once. The sample comprised peripheral blood. The clonotype comes from a man aged 50 to 60 with COVID-19, enrolled during active disease. The chain uses TRBV6-5 and TRBJ2-7; TRBD1 agrees at 7 bases. The DNA of the CDR3 is TGTGCCAGCAGTACTTGGACAGGTACCTACGAGCAGTACTTC. Its protein is CASSTWTGTYEQYF.